Presented here are 16 T cell receptor beta chains from one specimen sequenced in a study of CD8 T cells in ankylosing spondylitis listed by TCRdb under 2017. Which antigens these TCRs recognize remains unknown. The library was obtained by 5' RACE. The sequencer was an Illumina HiSeq 2500. TCRdb passed the public sequencing reads through fastp at Q25 and MiXCR, retaining productive beta sequences. Rows are combined by CDR3 protein, so each entry shows the most common genes and DNA. Within this sample are approximately 550,000 distinct CDR3 sequences, with roughly 13% of them counted one time only. Of the sample, about 6.5% is held by the ten largest clones. Beyond this particular receptor, the publication reports: A TCR beta motif made up of eight highly homologous amino acid variants appeared to be characteristic of blood from ankylosing spondylitis patients.

The sample taken for sequencing was blood, either unsorted or a sorted T cell fraction (not recorded which). The source of these receptors is a male donor with ankylosing spondylitis.

The rearrangement links TRBV7-2 to TRBJ1-2, with D perhaps matching TRBD1 (5 bases). Trimming left V 0 bases short and J 2 bases short, with 13 bases between. The CDR3 runs to 16 residues. CDR1 is SGHTA and CDR2 is FQGNSA in the germline V gene. CDR3 in amino acids: CASSLASAGKNYGYTF. As DNA, the CDR3 is TGTGCCAGCAGCTTAGCGTCGGCAGGGAAGAACTATGGCTACACCTTC.

The chain is built from TRBV5-1 and TRBJ2-1, with D possibly matching TRBD2 (6 bases). Trimming shortened V by 4 bases and J by 0 bases, and 17 bases separated the two germline ends. Germline V gives CDR1 SGHRS, CDR2 YFSETQ. The CDR3 is 17 residues long. CDR3 nucleotide sequence: TGCGCCAGCAGCCCCTCCCCGGGCGGGGTCTCCTACAATGAGCAGTTCTTC. Protein product: CASSPSPGGVSYNEQFF.

This rearrangement joins TRBV11-2 to TRBJ2-5, with TRBD2 matching 12 bases. Germline values: CDR1 SGHAT, CDR2 FQNNGV. The trim removed 4 bases at V and 0 bases at J, leaving 3 bases unmatched. The CDR3 runs to 16 residues. DNA of the CDR3: TGTGCCAGCAGCTCCCGACTAGCGGGAGACCAAGAGACCCAGTACTTC. Protein product: CASSSRLAGDQETQYF.

J is TRBJ2-3 and V is TRBV5-1, with 9 bases aligning to TRBD1. CDR1 and CDR2 (germline): SGHRS, YFSETQ. The V segment lost 7 bases and the J segment 3 bases; nucleotides outside the gene matches: 12. The CDR3 extends over 16 amino acids. The CDR3 loop reads CASRTAPTGGTDTQYF. The CDR3 DNA sequence: TGCGCCAGCCGAACGGCGCCGACAGGGGGGACAGATACGCAGTATTTT.

This clonotype was seen a few times. This rearrangement joins TRBV12-3 or TRBV12-4 to TRBJ1-1; perhaps TRBD1 as D (5 bases). Trimming removed 8 bases from V and 9 bases from J, with 16 bases in between. The CDR3 spans 12 residues. The CDR3 here is CASFTNGGKAFF. The CDR3 DNA is TGTGCCAGCTTCACGAACGGGGGGAAAGCTTTCTTT.

This clonotype turned up a few times. V and J are TRBV5-1 and TRBJ2-1, with TRBD2 identical over 7 bases. The V gene's germline CDR1 is SGHRS and CDR2 YFSETQ. Unmatched junction bases numbered 6, after V lost 1 base and J lost 11 bases. CDR3 length: 13 residues. CDR3 nucleotides: TGCGCCAGCAGCTTGTCTGGGGGGGAGAAGCAGTTCTTC. This codes for CASSLSGGEKQFF.

The chain carries TRBV19 and TRBJ2-1, with 12 nucleotides matching TRBD2. Germline CDR1 and CDR2: LNHDA and SQIVND (reference sequence). Trimming took 5 bases from V and 10 from J; bases not matched to a gene: 6. The CDR3 totals 14 residues. The CDR3 nucleotides read TGTGCCAGTAGTTCGAGACTAGCGGGAGAGGAGCAGTTCTTC. Translated, it gives CASSSRLAGEEQFF.

The genes are TRBV12-3 or TRBV12-4 and TRBJ2-5, with TRBD1 matching 7 bases. The CDR3 covers 15 residues. V lost 3 bases and J lost 3; bases outside the gene matches: 7. DNA of the CDR3: TGTGCCAGCAGTTTTAGGGCAGGGGGTAAAGAGACCCAGTACTTC. Translation: CASSFRAGGKETQYF.

This clonotype was seen a handful of times. J is TRBJ2-2 and V is TRBV29-1; no clear D. V gave up 2 bases and J gave up 0 bases, with 10 bases separating them. Germline CDR1 SQVTM, CDR2 ANQGSEA. This CDR3 comprises 15 residues. CDR3 sequence: CSVERGGANTGELFF. In DNA form, the CDR3 reads TGCAGCGTTGAACGAGGCGGCGCGAACACCGGGGAGCTGTTTTTT.

This clonotype was detected only a few times. It may be a read error: a sequence one base away is much more abundant. This sequence joins TRBV21-1 and TRBJ2-7; no DNA check was done on the table's D call, TRBD1. TRBV21-1 is labeled a pseudogene. This CDR3 is 15 amino acids long. In DNA form, the CDR3 reads TGTGCCAGCAGCCCTGGGGAGCAGGCCGACTACGAGCAGTACGTC. Protein sequence: CASSPGEQADYEQYV.

The chain couples TRBV6-5 to TRBJ2-2; 9 bases match TRBD2. V lost 2 bases, J lost 0 bases, and 7 bases stayed unmatched. CDR3 length equals 18 residues. The V gene's germline CDR1 is MNHEY and CDR2 SVGAGI. CDR3 DNA: TGTGCCAGCAGTTACCCGGCTAGCGGGGTCGCGAACACCGGGGAGCTGTTTTTT. Protein sequence: CASSYPASGVANTGELFF.

This clonotype was counted many times. The V and J genes are TRBV7-9 and TRBJ1-3; TRBD1 is a possible D gene (5 bases). Germline CDR1 reads SEHNR; CDR2 reads FQNEAQ (reference sequence). V was clipped by 1 base and J by 0 bases, with 13 bases between them. This CDR3 has 17 amino acids. The CDR3 is CASSLVKRGHSGNTIYF. The CDR3 nucleotides are TGTGCCAGCAGCTTAGTTAAACGGGGCCACTCTGGAAACACCATATATTTT.

This clonotype was counted many times. The chain carries TRBV20-1 and TRBJ1-1; possibly TRBD1 for D (6 bases). The V gene lost 0 bases and the J gene lost 5 bases, with 13 bases spanning the gap. The CDR3 consists of 14 residues. CDR1 and CDR2 from the germline V gene are DFQATT and SNEGSKA (reference sequence). The CDR3 nucleotides read TGCAGTGCTAGAGATTATGGGGGCCGGACTGAAGCTTTCTTT. As protein: CSARDYGGRTEAFF.

This chain connects TRBV7-8 to TRBJ2-3; D gene ambiguous. This CDR3 has 16 residues. CDR1 is SGHVS, CDR2 FQNEAQ, per germline. Trimming pared 1 base from V and 0 bases from J, leaving 11 bases between. CDR3 DNA sequence: TGTGCCAGCAGCTTAGTTCCCTCACCTAGCACAGATACGCAGTATTTT. Translating gives CASSLVPSPSTDTQYF.

J is TRBJ2-5 and V is TRBV7-2; 10 bases agree with TRBD1. Germline CDR1 is SGHTA and CDR2 is FQGNSA. The CDR3 sequence is 16 residues long. The J segment lost 2 bases and the V segment lost 5 bases, leaving 8 bases of the junction unmatched. The CDR3 region is CASSPSRTGGQETQYF. The CDR3 coding sequence is TGTGCCAGCAGCCCCTCTAGGACAGGGGGTCAAGAGACCCAGTACTTC.

This clonotype was counted many times. V and J are TRBV7-9 and TRBJ1-5; D gene ambiguous. V lost 1 base and J 4 bases, leaving 8 bases between the germline ends. The CDR3 extends over 14 amino acids. Germline loops: CDR1 SEHNR, CDR2 FQNEAQ (reference sequence). CDR3 DNA sequence: TGTGCCAGCAGCTTAGGGGCCGATAATCAGCCCCAGCATTTT. It encodes CASSLGADNQPQHF.